The TCR beta chain under discussion was sequenced for a study of spatial heterogeneity in lung cancer. Study context: Every unique TCR and UMI combination, on average, appeared more than ten times in raw reads.

Time point defined: sample taken at primary tumor resection. No cell sorting; template was whole RNA from tumor, lung tissue or PBMC. The donors, about 74 patients with untreated early-stage non-small cell lung cancer, provided the samples. Individually, TCR cDNA molecules were each labelled with a unique molecular identifier. TCRdb fed the 5' RACE reads into MiXCR, producing one record per CDR3 protein. The data show about 92,000 distinct CDR3 sequences, with about an eighth seen just once and about 41% held by the top ten. Germline CDR1 ENHRY, CDR2 SYGVKD. Trimming cost V 0 bases and J 4 bases, with 14 bases left between them. The CDR3 consists of 16 residues.

This clonotype was obtained from a male donor with early-stage non-small cell lung cancer. The starting material was PBMCs, obtained at surgery. The chain uses TRBV10-3 and TRBJ2-3; possibly TRBD2 for D (6 bases). Written as DNA, the CDR3 is TGTGCCATCAGTGAGTCGGGGGGAAGGAGTGCAGATACGCAGTATTTT. Protein product: CAISESGGRSADTQYF.